These 5 T cell receptor beta chains were sequenced from one sample in a study of beta chain features in type 1 diabetes. Sequenced material consisted of expressed TCRB transcripts (all of the isolated RNA was reverse transcribed). Method: immunoSEQ multiplex PCR; TCRdb's copy keeps in-frame clones and lacks some. The data contain 620,000 or so clones, about a sixth of them singletons. Sequencing was done on a sample of naive CD4+ T cells from blood. These receptors were taken from a man aged 18 to 35 in good health.

This clone was seen a few times. The rearrangement joins TRBV5-1 to TRBJ2-2; 7 bases match TRBD2. Trimming at V came to 7 bases and at J to 6 bases, leaving 12 bases not matched to a gene. There are 15 residues in the CDR3. The germline CDR1 and CDR2 sequences are SGHRS and YFSETQ. The CDR3 bases are TGCGCCAGCGATATCCGGGGAGGGCCGGCCGGGGAGCTGTTTTTT. This translates into CASDIRGGPAGELFF.

A few counts support this clone. The chain carries TRBV7-9 and TRBJ2-7; 7 bases align to TRBD2. This CDR3 is built from 16 residues. Germline CDR1 reads SEHNR; CDR2 reads FQNEAQ (reference sequence). Germline trimming cut 2 bases from V and 5 bases from J; bases unmatched to any gene: 12. CDR3 sequence (DNA): TGTGCCAGCAGCTTACGGCGTGCGGGAGATCTAGACGAGCAGTACTTC. Protein sequence: CASSLRRAGDLDEQYF.

The chain recombines TRBV6-5 with TRBJ2-3, with a weak D call TRBD2 (6 bases). The length of the CDR3 is 12 residues. Germline assignment: CDR1 MNHEY and CDR2 SVGAGI. The V gene lost 6 bases and the J gene lost 4 bases, with 8 bases spanning the gap. This chain's CDR3 is CASRGDSDTQYF. The CDR3 nucleotides are TGTGCCAGCAGAGGGGACTCAGATACGCAGTATTTT.

The rearrangement uses TRBV7-9 and TRBJ1-5, with TRBD1 as a possible D gene (6 bases). The V end was cut by 4 bases, the J end by 6 bases, with 16 bases between. There are 15 residues in the CDR3. From germline, CDR1 is SEHNR and CDR2 FQNEAQ (reference sequence). The CDR3 reads CASSSTGITRQPQHF. As DNA, the CDR3 is TGTGCCAGCAGCTCCACAGGGATAACCCGTCAGCCCCAGCATTTT.

This clone turned up a few times. V usage is TRBV7-9 and J usage is TRBJ2-1; TRBD2 aligns across 11 bases. V was clipped by 5 bases and J by 7 bases; unmatched bases: 10. CDR1 and CDR2 from the germline V gene are SEHNR and FQNEAQ (reference sequence). The length of the CDR3 is 16 residues. The DNA for the CDR3 is TGTGCCAGCAGCAAAACTAGCGGGAGAGATGTGAATGAGCAGTTCTTC. It translates to CASSKTSGRDVNEQFF.